The 8 T cell receptor beta chains listed next were all sequenced from one sample in a study of human T cells and chemical hapten exposure. Individual cDNA molecules had unique molecular identifiers attached to them by the library. TCRdb reprocessed the reads with MiXCR, giving one entry per CDR3 protein. The sample records fewer than 150,000 distinct CDR3 sequences, 8% to 9.5% being singletons. Unfractionated whole blood served as the source for total RNA extraction. Sequencing used whole blood. These receptors came from a human donor in good health. Some clones in this sample may be carry-over from other donors' samples.

This clonotype has more than one count but fewer than ten. The chain recombines TRBV29-1 with TRBJ2-1, with unresolved D. The germline V gene encodes CDR1 SQVTM and CDR2 ANQGSEA. This CDR3 is built from 15 residues. The V gene lost 2 bases and the J gene lost 0 bases, with 11 bases spanning the gap. The CDR3 here is CSVEPRTSSYNEQFF. The CDR3 DNA reads TGCAGCGTTGAACCCAGGACCAGCTCCTACAATGAGCAGTTCTTC.

This clonotype was recorded at least ten times. The genes are TRBV12-3 or TRBV12-4 and TRBJ2-5; 7 positions agree with TRBD1. This CDR3 is 15 amino acids long. V shed 2 bases, J shed 4 bases, and the junction held 7 bases outside the gene matches. CDR3 sequence reads: CASSLSWQGVETQYF. CDR3 nucleotide sequence: TGTGCCAGCAGTTTAAGCTGGCAGGGGGTAGAGACCCAGTACTTC.

This clonotype was counted only a few times. The chain couples TRBV3-1 to TRBJ1-5; no definite D call. Germline assignment: CDR1 LGHDT and CDR2 YNNKEL (reference sequence). Trimming took 1 base from V and 7 from J, leaving 14 bases between them. The CDR3 totals 15 residues. The CDR3 sequence: CASSQGVLREQPQHF. DNA for the CDR3: TGTGCCAGCAGCCAAGGAGTCCTTAGGGAGCAGCCCCAGCATTTT.

This clonotype was seen repeatedly, ten times or more. The CDR3 DNA follows: TGTGCCAGCAGCCCCCAGAGCGGGAGGGCGGCCGGGGAGCTGTTTTTT. As protein: CASSPQSGRAAGELFF. The rearrangement joins TRBV7-2 to TRBJ2-2; 10 bases agree with TRBD2. The ends lost 5 bases at V and 6 bases at J; junction bases unmatched: 9. In germline, CDR1 is SGHTA, CDR2 FQGNSA. The CDR3 sequence is 16 residues long.

This clonotype was counted at least ten times. The chain couples TRBV10-3 to TRBJ2-7, with D unresolved. Trimming pared 8 bases from V and 0 bases from J, leaving 11 bases between. From germline, CDR1 is ENHRY and CDR2 SYGVKD. The CDR3 totals 13 residues. Written as DNA, the CDR3 is TGTGCCATCGGAGACCAATACTCCTACGAGCAGTACTTC. Translated, it gives CAIGDQYSYEQYF.

This clonotype showed up just a few times. The rearrangement uses TRBV7-9 and TRBJ2-1; 7 bases align to TRBD2. This CDR3 is built from 16 residues. V lost 5 bases, J lost 10 bases, and 17 bases stayed unmatched. Germline V gene data show CDR1 as SEHNR and CDR2 as FQNEAQ (reference sequence). The CDR3 here is CASSPRGHGGSREQFF. CDR3 DNA: TGTGCCAGCAGCCCCCGAGGTCACGGCGGGAGCCGCGAGCAGTTCTTC.

There are many counts of this clonotype. The V call is TRBV29-1, the J call TRBJ1-2, with a possible D match to TRBD1 (5 bases). In germline, CDR1 is SQVTM, CDR2 ANQGSEA. The CDR3 length is 12 residues. CDR3 sequence (DNA): TGCACAACCTCCGGGACGAACTATGGCTACACCTTC. The encoded protein is CTTSGTNYGYTF.

This clonotype was picked up many times. V usage is TRBV12-3 or TRBV12-4 and J usage is TRBJ2-3; the match to TRBD2 covers 10 bases. Germline trimming cut 7 bases from V and 1 base from J; bases unmatched to any gene: 5. This CDR3 contains 15 residues. The CDR3 region is CASNQGTSGTDTQYF. The CDR3 region has the DNA TGTGCCAGCAACCAAGGGACTAGCGGCACAGATACGCAGTATTTT.